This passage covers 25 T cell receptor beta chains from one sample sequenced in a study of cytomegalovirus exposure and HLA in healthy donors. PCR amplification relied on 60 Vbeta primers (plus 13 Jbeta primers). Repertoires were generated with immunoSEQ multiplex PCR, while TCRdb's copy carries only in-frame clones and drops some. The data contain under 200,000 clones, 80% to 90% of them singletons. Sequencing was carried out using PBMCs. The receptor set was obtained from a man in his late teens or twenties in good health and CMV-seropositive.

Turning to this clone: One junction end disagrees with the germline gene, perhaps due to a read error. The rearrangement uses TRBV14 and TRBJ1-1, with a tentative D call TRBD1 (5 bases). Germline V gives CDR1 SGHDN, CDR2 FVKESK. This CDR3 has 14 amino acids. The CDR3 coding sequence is TGTGCCAGCAGCCGGTACAGGTCCGACACTGAAGCTTCCTTT. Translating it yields CASSRYRSDTEASF.

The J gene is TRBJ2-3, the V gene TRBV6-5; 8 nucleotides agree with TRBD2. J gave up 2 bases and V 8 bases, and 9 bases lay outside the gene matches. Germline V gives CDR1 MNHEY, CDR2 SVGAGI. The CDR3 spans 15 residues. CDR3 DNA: TGTGCCAGCGCGACGGGGGGGACTCTCACAGATACGCAGTATTTT. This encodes CASATGGTLTDTQYF.

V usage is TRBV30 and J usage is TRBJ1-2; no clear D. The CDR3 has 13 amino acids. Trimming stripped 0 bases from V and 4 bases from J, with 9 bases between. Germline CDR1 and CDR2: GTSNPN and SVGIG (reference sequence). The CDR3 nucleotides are TGTGCCTGGAGTGTCGCACAGCTCTATGGCTACACCTTC. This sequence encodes CAWSVAQLYGYTF. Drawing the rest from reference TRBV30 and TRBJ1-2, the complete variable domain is SQTIHQWPATLVQPVGSPLSLECTVEGTSNPNLYWYRQAAGRGLQLLFYSVGIGQISSEVPQNLSASRPQDRQFILSSKKLLLSDSGFYLCAWSVAQLYGYTFGSGTRLTVV.

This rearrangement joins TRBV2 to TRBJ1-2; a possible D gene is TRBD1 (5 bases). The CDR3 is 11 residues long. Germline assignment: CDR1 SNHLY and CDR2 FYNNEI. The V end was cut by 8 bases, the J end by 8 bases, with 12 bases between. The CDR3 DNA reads TGTGCCAGCCCCGGACAATCGGGCTACACCTTC. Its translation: CASPGQSGYTF. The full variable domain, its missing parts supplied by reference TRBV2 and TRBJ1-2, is EPEVTQTPSHQVTQMGQEVILRCVPISNHLYFYWYRQILGQKVEFLVSFYNNEISEKSEIFDDQFSVERPDGSNFTLKIRSTKLEDSAMYFCASPGQSGYTFGSGTRLTVV.

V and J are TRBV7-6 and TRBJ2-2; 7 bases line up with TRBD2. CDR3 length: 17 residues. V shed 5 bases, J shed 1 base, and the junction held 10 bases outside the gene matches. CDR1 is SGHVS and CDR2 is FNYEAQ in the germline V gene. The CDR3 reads CASSLPALAVNTGELFF. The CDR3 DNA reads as TGTGCCAGCAGCCTTCCTGCTCTAGCGGTGAACACCGGGGAGCTGTTTTTT.

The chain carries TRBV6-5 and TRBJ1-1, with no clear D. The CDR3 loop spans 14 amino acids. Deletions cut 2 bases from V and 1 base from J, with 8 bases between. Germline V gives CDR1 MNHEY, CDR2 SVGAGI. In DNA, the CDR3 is TGTGCCAGCAGTTACGGCAGGCGGAACACTGAAGCTTTCTTT. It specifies CASSYGRRNTEAFF.

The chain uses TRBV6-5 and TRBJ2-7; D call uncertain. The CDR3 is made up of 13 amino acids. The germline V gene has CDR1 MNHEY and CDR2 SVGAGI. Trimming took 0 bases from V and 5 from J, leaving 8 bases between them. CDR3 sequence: CASSYSLVNEQYF. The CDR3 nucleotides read TGTGCCAGCAGTTACTCACTCGTCAACGAGCAGTACTTC.

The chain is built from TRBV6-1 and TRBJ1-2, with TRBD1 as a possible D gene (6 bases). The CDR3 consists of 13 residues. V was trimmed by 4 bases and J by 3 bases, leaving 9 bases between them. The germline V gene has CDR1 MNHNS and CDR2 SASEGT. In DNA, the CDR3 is TGTGCCAGCAGTGGAGGACAGCACTATGGCTACACCTTC. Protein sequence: CASSGGQHYGYTF.

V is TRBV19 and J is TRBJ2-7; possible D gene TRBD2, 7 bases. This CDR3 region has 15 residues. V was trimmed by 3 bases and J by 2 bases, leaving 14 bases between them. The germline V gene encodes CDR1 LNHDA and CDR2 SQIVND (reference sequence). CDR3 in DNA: TGTGCCAGTAGTATCCGCGGGGGCGCCCCCTACGAGCAGTACTTC. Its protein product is CASSIRGGAPYEQYF. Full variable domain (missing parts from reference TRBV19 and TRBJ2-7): DGGITQSPKYLFRKEGQNVTLSCEQNLNHDAMYWYRQDPGQGLRLIYYSQIVNDFQKGDIAEGYSVSREKKESFPLTVTSAQKNPTAFYLCASSIRGGAPYEQYFGPGTRLTVT.

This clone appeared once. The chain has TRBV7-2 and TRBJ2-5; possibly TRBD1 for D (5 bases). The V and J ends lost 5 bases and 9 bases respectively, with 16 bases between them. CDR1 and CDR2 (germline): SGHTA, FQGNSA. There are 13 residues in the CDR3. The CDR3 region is CASSQGPQGAQYF. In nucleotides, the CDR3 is TGTGCCAGCAGCCAAGGTCCGCAAGGGGCCCAGTACTTC.

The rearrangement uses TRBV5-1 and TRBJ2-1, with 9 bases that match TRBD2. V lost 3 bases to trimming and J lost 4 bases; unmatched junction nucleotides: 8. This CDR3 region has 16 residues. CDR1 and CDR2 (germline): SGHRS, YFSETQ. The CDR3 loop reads CASSSQSGGLYNEQFF. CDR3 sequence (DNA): TGCGCCAGCAGCTCCCAGAGCGGGGGGCTTTACAATGAGCAGTTCTTC.

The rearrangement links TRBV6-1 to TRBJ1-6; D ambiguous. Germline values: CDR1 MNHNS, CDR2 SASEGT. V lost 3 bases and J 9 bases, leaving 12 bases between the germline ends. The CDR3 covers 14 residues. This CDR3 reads CASSDDISGSPLHF. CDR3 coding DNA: TGTGCCAGCAGTGACGACATAAGTGGTTCACCCCTCCACTTT.

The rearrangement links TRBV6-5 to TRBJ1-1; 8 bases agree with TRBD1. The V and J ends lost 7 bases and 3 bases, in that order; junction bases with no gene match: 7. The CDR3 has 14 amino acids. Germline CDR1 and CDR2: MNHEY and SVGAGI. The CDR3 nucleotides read TGTGCCAGCAAAGGACAGGGCTTTTACACTGAAGCTTTCTTT. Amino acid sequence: CASKGQGFYTEAFF.

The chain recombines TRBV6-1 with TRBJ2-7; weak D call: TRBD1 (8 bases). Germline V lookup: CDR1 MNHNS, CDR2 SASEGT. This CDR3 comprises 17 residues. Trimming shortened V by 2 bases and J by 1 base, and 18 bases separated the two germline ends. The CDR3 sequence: CASSERRTGGVSYEQYF. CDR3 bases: TGTGCCAGCAGTGAACGGAGAACAGGGGGGGTATCCTACGAGCAGTACTTC.

DNA of the CDR3: TGTGCCATCAGTGAGCCCCGGAGTGCAGAGACCCAGTACTTC. Its protein is CAISEPRSAETQYF. The genes are TRBV10-3 and TRBJ2-5; D unresolved. CDR3 length: 14 residues. The germline gives CDR1 ENHRY, CDR2 SYGVKD. Trimming removed 2 bases at V and 4 bases at J, with 11 bases between.

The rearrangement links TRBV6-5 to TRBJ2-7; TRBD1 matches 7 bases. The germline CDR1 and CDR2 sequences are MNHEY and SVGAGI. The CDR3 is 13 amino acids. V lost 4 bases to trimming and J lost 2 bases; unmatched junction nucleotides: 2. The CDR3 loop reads CASSWDRTYEQYF. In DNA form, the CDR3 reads TGTGCCAGCAGTTGGGACAGAACCTACGAGCAGTACTTC.

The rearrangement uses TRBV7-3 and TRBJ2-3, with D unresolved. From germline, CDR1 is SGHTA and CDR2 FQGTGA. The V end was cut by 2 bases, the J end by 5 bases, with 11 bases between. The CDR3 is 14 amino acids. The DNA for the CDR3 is TGTGCCAGCAGCTTAGGCGGTGTTCAAGATACGCAGTATTTT. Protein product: CASSLGGVQDTQYF.

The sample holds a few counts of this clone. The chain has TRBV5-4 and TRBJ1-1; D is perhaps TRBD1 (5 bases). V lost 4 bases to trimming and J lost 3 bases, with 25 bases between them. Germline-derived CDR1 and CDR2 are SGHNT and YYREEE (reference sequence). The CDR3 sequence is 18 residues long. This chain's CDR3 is CASSPPMGRGIRDTEAFF. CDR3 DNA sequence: TGTGCCAGCAGCCCTCCCATGGGACGCGGGATCAGGGACACTGAAGCTTTCTTT.

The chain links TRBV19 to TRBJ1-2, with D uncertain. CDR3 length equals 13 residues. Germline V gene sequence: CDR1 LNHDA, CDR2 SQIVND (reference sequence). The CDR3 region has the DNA TGTGTACGTAAGGAAGGGAGTCGATATGGCTACACCTTC. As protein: CVRKEGSRYGYTF.

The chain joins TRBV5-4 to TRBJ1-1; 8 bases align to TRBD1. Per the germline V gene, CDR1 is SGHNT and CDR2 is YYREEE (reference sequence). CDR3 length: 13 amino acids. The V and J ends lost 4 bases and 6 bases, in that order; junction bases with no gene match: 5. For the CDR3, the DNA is TGTGCCAGCAGCGTCGACAGGGGCCCTGAAGCTTTCTTT. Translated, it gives CASSVDRGPEAFF.

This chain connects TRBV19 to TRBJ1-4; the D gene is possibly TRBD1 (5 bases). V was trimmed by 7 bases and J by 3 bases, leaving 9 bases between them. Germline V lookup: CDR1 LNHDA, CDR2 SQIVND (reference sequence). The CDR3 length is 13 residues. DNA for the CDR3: TGTGCCAGTAAGACAGTGGCTAATGAAAAACTGTTTTTT. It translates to CASKTVANEKLFF.

The CDR3 DNA is TGCGCCAGCAGCTTGGAACAGGGGGCAGGACGAGAAAAACTGTTTTTT. Its protein is CASSLEQGAGREKLFF. The V call is TRBV5-1, the J call TRBJ1-4; the match to TRBD1 covers 9 bases. The germline V gene encodes CDR1 SGHRS and CDR2 YFSETQ. The CDR3 covers 16 residues. The V and J ends lost 0 bases and 8 bases, in that order; junction bases with no gene match: 8.

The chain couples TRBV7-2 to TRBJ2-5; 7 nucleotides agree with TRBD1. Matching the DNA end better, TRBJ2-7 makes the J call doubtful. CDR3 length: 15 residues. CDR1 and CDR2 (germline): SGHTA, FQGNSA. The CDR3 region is CASSLAPGTAYEQYF. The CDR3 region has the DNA TGTGCCAGCAGCTTAGCACCCGGGACAGCCTACGAGCAGTACTTC.

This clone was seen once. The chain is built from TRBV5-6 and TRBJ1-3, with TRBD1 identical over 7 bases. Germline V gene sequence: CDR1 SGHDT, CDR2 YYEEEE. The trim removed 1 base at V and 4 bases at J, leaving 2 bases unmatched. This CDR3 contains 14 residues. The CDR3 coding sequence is TGTGCCAGCAGCTTGCCGGGACAGGGAAACACCATATATTTT. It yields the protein CASSLPGQGNTIYF.

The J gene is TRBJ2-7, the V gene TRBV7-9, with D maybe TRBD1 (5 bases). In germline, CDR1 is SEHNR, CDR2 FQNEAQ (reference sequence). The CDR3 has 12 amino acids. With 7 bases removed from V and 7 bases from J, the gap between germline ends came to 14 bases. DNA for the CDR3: TGTGCCAGCAATTGGGGCCCAGGGGAGCAGTACTTC. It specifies CASNWGPGEQYF.